A single sample gave rise to the 31 T cell receptor beta chains below, sequenced in a study of cytomegalovirus exposure and HLA in healthy donors. Primers included in the PCR were 60 Vbeta and 13 Jbeta primers. Sequenced by immunoSEQ multiplex PCR; TCRdb stores in-frame clones only, minus some. The profile covers approximately 90,000 clones, with approximately 77% appearing a single time and 4.9% taken by the ten largest. The sequenced sample was PBMCs. These receptors were collected from a middle-aged woman in good health and CMV-seronegative.

This chain links TRBV19 with TRBJ1-1; D uncertain. This CDR3 region has 15 residues. Germline loops: CDR1 LNHDA, CDR2 SQIVND (reference sequence). V was clipped by 4 bases and J by 2 bases, with 14 bases between them. The DNA of the CDR3 is TGTGCCAGTAGTACTCCGGACGGAGGAAACACTGAAGCTTTCTTT. Its translation: CASSTPDGGNTEAFF.

This clone was found a few times. The V gene is TRBV29-1, the J gene TRBJ2-3; 8 bases fit TRBD1. This CDR3 is 14 amino acids long. Germline V gene sequence: CDR1 SQVTM, CDR2 ANQGSEA. The V gene end was trimmed by 5 bases and the J gene end by 5 bases; junction bases not matched to a gene: 9. The CDR3 protein is CSVSDRAFGDTQYF. CDR3 in DNA: TGCAGCGTTTCGGACAGGGCCTTTGGAGATACGCAGTATTTT.

The chain recombines TRBV10-3 with TRBJ2-1; 12 nucleotides match TRBD2. From germline, CDR1 is ENHRY and CDR2 SYGVKD. This CDR3 has 15 amino acids. Trimming at V came to 6 bases and at J to 8 bases, leaving 8 bases not matched to a gene. CDR3 coding DNA: TGTGCCATCAGCGGACTAGCGGGGTCTGTTGATGAGCAGTTCTTC. It specifies CAISGLAGSVDEQFF.

The chain employs TRBV5-1 and TRBJ2-3, with TRBD1 as a possible D gene (5 bases). CDR1 is SGHRS and CDR2 is YFSETQ in the germline V gene. The CDR3 sequence is 13 residues long. V shed 4 bases and J shed 3 bases, with 9 bases lying between them. CDR3 loop: CASSPDNTDTQYF. The CDR3 DNA reads as TGCGCCAGCAGCCCGGACAATACAGATACGCAGTATTTT. Drawing the rest from reference TRBV5-1 and TRBJ2-3, the complete variable domain is KAGVTQTPRYLIKTRGQQVTLSCSPISGHRSVSWYQQTPGQGLQFLFEYFSETQRNKGNFPGRFSGRQFSNSRSEMNVSTLELGDSALYLCASSPDNTDTQYFGPGTRLTVL.

The V gene is TRBV4-2, the J gene TRBJ1-1; D not resolved. V shed 4 bases and J shed 1 base, with 10 bases lying between them. Germline V gene lookup returns CDR1 LGHNA and CDR2 YNFKEQ. The length of the CDR3 is 14 residues. CDR3 sequence reads: CASSRGLTNTEAFF. The CDR3 DNA follows: TGTGCCAGCAGCCGTGGACTTACGAACACTGAAGCTTTCTTT.

This clone was found a few times. The rearrangement uses TRBV5-1 and TRBJ2-1, with TRBD2 identical over 11 bases. V trimming: 2 bases; J trimming: 10 bases; junction bases outside the gene matches: 5. The germline V gene has CDR1 SGHRS and CDR2 YFSETQ. CDR3 size: 14 residues. The CDR3 DNA is TGCGCCAGCAGCTTTAGCGGGGGGGCCGTGGAGCAGTTCTTC. It codes for CASSFSGGAVEQFF.

This clone appeared a few times. This chain links TRBV19 with TRBJ1-2, with a possible D match to TRBD1 (5 bases). Germline CDR1 LNHDA, CDR2 SQIVND (reference sequence). V lost 4 bases and J lost 5, with 11 bases in between. The CDR3 is 13 amino acids. The CDR3 DNA follows: TGTGCCAGTAGTAACAGGAGCCGATATGGCTACACCTTC. This translates into CASSNRSRYGYTF.

The gene calls are TRBV9 and TRBJ2-7; 7 bases agree with TRBD2. CDR3 length equals 14 residues. Germline V gives CDR1 SGDLS, CDR2 YYNGEE. Losses at the gene ends were 2 bases for V and 1 base for J; bases not matched to a gene: 3. The CDR3 loop reads CASSVGTTSYEQYF. CDR3 nucleotide sequence: TGTGCCAGCAGCGTCGGGACTACTTCCTACGAGCAGTACTTC.

The J gene is TRBJ2-5, the V gene TRBV2; a weak D match, TRBD1 (6 bases). V lost 11 bases, J lost 0 bases, and 13 bases lay in between. Germline assignment: CDR1 SNHLY and CDR2 FYNNEI. The CDR3 loop spans 13 amino acids. The CDR3 coding sequence is TGTGCCTCCTACCCAGGGGACCAAGAGACCCAGTACTTC. Translating it yields CASYPGDQETQYF.

The chain combines TRBV29-1 with TRBJ2-5; D is unresolved. Germline CDR1 and CDR2: SQVTM and ANQGSEA. V was pared by 3 bases and J by 4 bases, with 12 bases between. This CDR3 spans 13 amino acids. The chain's CDR3 is CSVDGSNGETQYF. The CDR3 DNA follows: TGCAGCGTTGATGGTTCTAATGGAGAGACCCAGTACTTC.

The chain carries TRBV6-5 and TRBJ1-1; no clear D gene. The CDR3 totals 14 residues. Trimming removed 6 bases at V and 3 bases at J, with 14 bases between. Germline values: CDR1 MNHEY, CDR2 SVGAGI. The DNA of the CDR3 is TGTGCCAGCAGGTCAGGTCCGGTAGACACTGAAGCTTTCTTT. This gives the protein CASRSGPVDTEAFF.

This clone was seen only a few times. The chain has TRBV6-5 and TRBJ2-5; TRBD2 matches at 9 bases. V lost 2 bases, J lost 5 bases, and 6 bases stayed unmatched. The CDR3 has 15 amino acids. The germline V gene encodes CDR1 MNHEY and CDR2 SVGAGI. Here the CDR3 reads CASSYNSGGTETQYF. CDR3 coding DNA: TGTGCCAGCAGTTACAATAGCGGGGGAACGGAGACCCAGTACTTC.

The chain joins TRBV6-5 to TRBJ1-1; D remains ambiguous. Germline values: CDR1 MNHEY, CDR2 SVGAGI. V lost 0 bases, J lost 1 base, and 12 bases lay in between. The CDR3 runs to 16 residues. The CDR3: CASSYSRRESNTEAFF. The CDR3 DNA is TGTGCCAGCAGTTACTCCAGGAGGGAATCGAACACTGAAGCTTTCTTT.

The chain joins TRBV7-8 to TRBJ2-2; no reliable D call. Trimming left V 3 bases short and J 1 base short, with 6 bases between. The CDR3 runs to 14 residues. Germline V CDR1 and CDR2: SGHVS, FQNEAQ. CDR3 sequence: CASSFQENTGELFF. CDR3 nucleotide sequence: TGTGCCAGCAGCTTTCAGGAGAACACCGGGGAGCTGTTTTTT.

The chain links TRBV28 to TRBJ1-2, with D unresolved. CDR1 is MDHEN and CDR2 is SYDVKM in the germline V gene. The CDR3 sequence is 14 residues long. V was shortened by 5 bases and J by 4 bases, with 14 bases between the two germline ends. The CDR3, as DNA: TGTGCCAGCAGTCAACGCACCTTCGGCTATGGCTACACCTTC. The encoded protein is CASSQRTFGYGYTF.

This clone was picked up one time. The gene calls are TRBV13 and TRBJ2-2, with 8 positions matching TRBD1. Germline lookup yields CDR1 PRHDT and CDR2 FYEKMQ (reference sequence). The CDR3 loop spans 15 amino acids. Germline trimming cut 5 bases from V and 6 bases from J; bases unmatched to any gene: 8. CDR3 residues: CASSVTGDPSGELFF. The CDR3 DNA is TGTGCCAGCAGCGTGACAGGGGATCCGTCCGGGGAGCTGTTTTTT.

J is TRBJ1-2 and V is TRBV6-5, with a possible D match to TRBD1 (5 bases). Germline V lookup: CDR1 MNHEY, CDR2 SVGAGI. The CDR3 sequence is 13 residues long. V was pared by 6 bases and J by 2 bases, with 10 bases between. CDR3 sequence: CASRVTDNYGYTF. CDR3 nucleotide sequence: TGTGCCAGCAGGGTGACAGACAACTATGGCTACACCTTC.

This clone was observed a few times. The V call is TRBV6-6, the J call TRBJ1-4; TRBD1 is a possible D gene (6 bases). The CDR3 has 15 amino acids. Trimming cost V 6 bases and J 6 bases, with 17 bases left between them. Germline values: CDR1 MNHNY, CDR2 SVGAGI (reference sequence). The CDR3 DNA sequence: TGTGCCAGCAGGACTAAGACAGGCCCTCATGAAAAACTGTTTTTT. The encoded protein is CASRTKTGPHEKLFF.

This clone was counted only a few times. The rearrangement links TRBV2 to TRBJ2-5; perhaps TRBD2 as D (5 bases). From germline, CDR1 is SNHLY and CDR2 FYNNEI. This CDR3 has 11 amino acids. V was pared by 5 bases and J by 10 bases, with 11 bases between. CDR3 DNA sequence: TGTGCCAGCAGTCTAGAGGAGGTCCAGTACTTC. It specifies CASSLEEVQYF.

The chain links TRBV2 to TRBJ2-3; D unresolved. From germline, CDR1 is SNHLY and CDR2 FYNNEI. V was shortened by 8 bases and J by 6 bases, with 24 bases between the two germline ends. This CDR3 has 16 residues. The CDR3 sequence: CASRSYPLTSSDTQYF. The CDR3 nucleotides read TGTGCCAGCCGATCCTACCCATTGACATCCTCGGATACGCAGTATTTT.

The chain joins TRBV27 to TRBJ1-1, with D tentatively TRBD1 (5 bases). Germline-derived CDR1 and CDR2 are MNHEY and SMNVEV (reference sequence). The CDR3 contains 14 residues. Trimming stripped 6 bases from V and 1 base from J, with 12 bases between. The CDR3 sequence is CASRPGSTNTEAFF. DNA of the CDR3: TGTGCCAGCAGGCCAGGGTCTACGAACACTGAAGCTTTCTTT.

This rearrangement joins TRBV7-9 to TRBJ2-1, with TRBD1 matching over 8 bases. This CDR3 is built from 14 residues. The V gene's germline CDR1 is SEHNR and CDR2 FQNEAQ (reference sequence). J was trimmed by 5 bases and V by 6 bases; bases with no gene match: 6. CDR3 nucleotide sequence: TGTGCCAGCAGGAGGGACAGGACAAACAATGAGCAGTTCTTC. As protein: CASRRDRTNNEQFF.

This chain joins TRBV5-4 and TRBJ1-5; 9 bases line up with TRBD1. The CDR3 is 15 amino acids. Germline CDR1 SGHNT, CDR2 YYREEE (reference sequence). Trimming took 4 bases from V and 7 from J; bases not matched to a gene: 9. For the CDR3, the DNA is TGTGCCAGCAGCCCGGGACAGGGCTTTGACCAGCCCCAGCATTTT. Encoded protein: CASSPGQGFDQPQHF.

This clone was detected a few times. This chain links TRBV2 with TRBJ2-3; TRBD2 matches at 10 bases. CDR3 length equals 14 residues. V shed 2 bases, J shed 7 bases, and the junction held 3 bases outside the gene matches. The germline CDR1 and CDR2 sequences are SNHLY and FYNNEI. The CDR3 nucleotides read TGTGCCAGCAGTGAATTTAGCGGGGGGCATACGCAGTATTTT. Amino acid sequence: CASSEFSGGHTQYF.

The chain has TRBV5-1 and TRBJ1-2; 8 bases are a match to TRBD1. The CDR3 spans 13 residues. Germline CDR1 reads SGHRS; CDR2 reads YFSETQ. The junction had 5 bases not matched to a gene; V was cut back by 4 bases and J by 6 bases. The CDR3 nucleotides are TGCGCCAGCAGCGCCGGGACAGGCAATGGCTACACCTTC. Its translation: CASSAGTGNGYTF.

The chain couples TRBV7-8 to TRBJ1-1; weak D call: TRBD1 (5 bases). The CDR3 has 17 residues. Germline CDR1 SGHVS, CDR2 FQNEAQ. Trimming pared 3 bases from V and 2 bases from J, leaving 19 bases between. The CDR3 loop reads CASSLRFSGQTNTEAFF. CDR3 in DNA: TGTGCCAGCAGCTTGCGATTTAGCGGACAAACTAACACTGAAGCTTTCTTT.

CDR3 loop: CASSGTGGRETQYF. Here the CDR3 DNA reads TGTGCCAGCAGTGGGACAGGGGGGCGAGAGACCCAGTACTTC. This rearrangement joins TRBV2 to TRBJ2-5, with 10 bases matching TRBD1. Trimming removed 4 bases from V and 4 bases from J; junction bases left unmatched: 3. There are 14 residues in the CDR3. From germline, CDR1 is SNHLY and CDR2 FYNNEI.

The table lists this clone with a count of one. The chain joins TRBV19 to TRBJ1-5; no reliable D call. This CDR3 spans 15 amino acids. The V end lost 3 bases, the J end lost 5 bases, and 14 bases lay between the germline ends. The germline V gene encodes CDR1 LNHDA and CDR2 SQIVND (reference sequence). CDR3 sequence: CASSMSAGYHQPQHF. In nucleotides, the CDR3 is TGTGCCAGTAGTATGAGTGCAGGATATCATCAGCCCCAGCATTTT.

The rearrangement uses TRBV29-1 and TRBJ1-1; D not certain. V dropped 6 bases and J dropped 8 bases, with 10 bases sitting between them. Germline loops: CDR1 SQVTM, CDR2 ANQGSEA. This CDR3 has 10 residues. The CDR3 sequence is CSVGRLEAFF. CDR3 coding DNA: TGCAGCGTAGGGAGATTAGAAGCTTTCTTT.

The CDR3 nucleotides read TGTGCCAGCAGCTGGCGTCCAGGGGGGACGGGGAACACTGAAGCTTTCTTT. Its translation is CASSWRPGGTGNTEAFF. V usage is TRBV5-6 and J usage is TRBJ1-1; 7 nucleotides line up with TRBD1. After removal of 3 bases from V and 1 base from J, the junction contained 12 bases not matched to a gene. Germline CDR1 is SGHDT and CDR2 is YYEEEE. CDR3 length: 17 amino acids.

The rearrangement uses TRBV2 and TRBJ1-5; 8 bases align to TRBD1. Germline CDR1 and CDR2: SNHLY and FYNNEI. The V and J ends lost 7 bases and 0 bases, in that order; junction bases with no gene match: 5. The CDR3 covers 15 residues. Here the CDR3 DNA reads TGTGCCAGCACTAGGACAGGGAATAGCAATCAGCCCCAGCATTTT. Amino acid sequence: CASTRTGNSNQPQHF.